Listed below are T cell receptor beta chains from one sample, sequenced in a study of blood T cell repertoires in COVID-19. Clones were read by immunoSEQ multiplex PCR, and TCRdb kept only the in-frame ones, dropping some. The data show 200,000 or so clones, with approximately 92% seen just once and about 3.3% held by the top ten. The source material was PBMCs or T cells enriched from blood (not recorded which). Every receptor here comes from a woman in her late teens or twenties in a cohort exposed to, infected with or recovered from COVID-19 (not recorded which). The CDR3 runs from the conserved cysteine through the conserved F or W. The D gene is left open where the match is weak. The size entry is marked missing in some rows and otherwise reads once, few, many or a size class.

J,D,V,size,DNA,CDR3
TRBJ2-5,TRBD2,TRBV5-1,NA,TGCGCCAGCAGCTCCCGTATAGCGGGGGAAGAGACCCAGTACTTC,CASSSRIAGEETQYF
TRBJ2-5,TRBD1,TRBV6-5,NA,TGTGCCAGCAGCCCAGACAGGGTAGAAGCGGAGACCCAGTACTTC,CASSPDRVEAETQYF
TRBJ1-3,NA,TRBV6-2/TRBV6-3,NA,TGTGCCAGCAGTCTGGGAGTCCGGCTAATCTCTGGAAACACCATATATTTT,CASSLGVRLISGNTIYF
TRBJ2-1,NA,TRBV11-2,few,TGTGCCAGCAGCTTCCGGTCCTACAATGAGCAGTTCTTC,CASSFRSYNEQFF
TRBJ1-2,NA,TRBV18,NA,TGTGCCAGCTCAACCGCCGACAGGCCCCACTATGGCTACACCTTC,CASSTADRPHYGYTF
TRBJ2-5,NA,TRBV9,once,TGTGCCAGCAGCCCAGGGGAGGAGACCCAGTACTTC,CASSPGEETQYF
TRBJ1-2,NA,TRBV9,NA,TGTGCCAGCAGCGTAGACGGCTATGGCTACACCTTC,CASSVDGYGYTF
TRBJ2-3,NA,TRBV4-1,NA,TGCGCCAGCAGCCAAGAGGAGGGGATAGATACGCAGTATTTT,CASSQEEGIDTQYF
TRBJ1-1,NA,TRBV6-1,NA,TGTGCCAGCAGTGACGAAGTGGGCTACAGTGAAGCTTTCTTT,CASSDEVGYSEAFF
TRBJ1-4,NA,TRBV5-4,NA,TGTGCCAGCAGCTTGGTCGCACCGGGGGGTAATGAAAAACTGTTTTTT,CASSLVAPGGNEKLFF
TRBJ1-6,TRBD1,TRBV15,few,TGTGCCACCAGTCCACGGAGACAGGGCAATTCACCCCTCCACTTT,CATSPRRQGNSPLHF
TRBJ2-2,TRBD1,TRBV5-5,NA,TGTGCCAGCAGCTGGGCGGGACAGGGTAACACCGGGGAGCTGTTTTTT,CASSWAGQGNTGELFF
TRBJ2-7,NA,TRBV25-1,NA,TGTGCCAGCAGTACCGGACAGCTCCACGAGCAGTACTTC,CASSTGQLHEQYF
TRBJ2-1,NA,TRBV19,NA,TGTGCCAGTAGCCAGACTATGAGCTCCTACAATGAGCAGTTCTTC,CASSQTMSSYNEQFF
TRBJ2-1,NA,TRBV9,NA,TGTGCCAGCAGCGTAGGGGACTCTACCACCTACAATGAGCAGTTCTTC,CASSVGDSTTYNEQFF
TRBJ2-2,NA,TRBV11-3,NA,TGTGCCAGCAGCTTAACAGGGTTTACGAACACCGGGGAGCTGTTTTTT,CASSLTGFTNTGELFF
TRBJ2-2,TRBD2,TRBV6-2/TRBV6-3,NA,TGTGCCAGCAGTTACGCCTCGACTAGCGGGCTCCTCGGGGAGCTGTTTTTT,CASSYASTSGLLGELFF
TRBJ2-1,TRBD1,TRBV2,once,TGTGCCAGCAGTGACCGACAGGGGAGCTCCTACAATGAGCAGTTCTTC,CASSDRQGSSYNEQFF
TRBJ2-3,NA,TRBV3-1/TRBV3-2,NA,TGTGCCAGCAGCCAAGATCTCGCTAGCTCTACGCAGTATTTT,CASSQDLASSTQYF
TRBJ2-7,TRBD2,TRBV7-6,NA,TGTGCCAGCAGCTCCAGCCCCCCAGGACTAGCGGGGGGGCCCAGCCACGAGCAGTACTTC,CASSSSPPGLAGGPSHEQYF
TRBJ2-2,NA,TRBV10-3,NA,TGTGCCATCAGTGAGTGGGGGCGCCCCGGGGAGCTGTTTTTT,CAISEWGRPGELFF
TRBJ2-1,TRBD2,TRBV11-2,NA,TGTGCCAGCGGCTCCGGGGGAGGGTACAATGAGCAGTTCTTC,CASGSGGGYNEQFF
TRBJ2-7,NA,TRBV4-1,NA,TGCGCCAGCAGCCAAGATCCCGGGGGTGGTTACGAGCAGTACTTC,CASSQDPGGGYEQYF
TRBJ2-2,NA,TRBV25-1,once,TGTGCCAGCAGTGGGCGGCCCGGGGAGCTGTTTTTT,CASSGRPGELFF
TRBJ1-3,NA,TRBV28,once,TGTGCCAGCAGTGAAGTTGCGGGGGACCGCTCTGGAAACACCATATATTTT,CASSEVAGDRSGNTIYF
TRBJ1-1,NA,TRBV7-9,NA,TGTGCCAGCAGTCGATTGGGGGGTAGTAGGGACACTGAAGCTTTCTTT,CASSRLGGSRDTEAFF
TRBJ2-5,TRBD2,TRBV7-9,NA,TGTGCCAGCAGCTTAAAATCGGGGAGGACTAGCGGCCAAGAGACCCAGTACTTC,CASSLKSGRTSGQETQYF
TRBJ1-1,NA,TRBV11-2,NA,TGTGCCAGCAGCCCAAAGTCGGGGGGCTGGGGTTTAGAAGCTTTCTTT,CASSPKSGGWGLEAFF
TRBJ2-7,NA,TRBV10-3,NA,TGTGCCATCAGGCAGGGCTCCTTAGGCTCCTACGAGCAGTACTTC,CAIRQGSLGSYEQYF
TRBJ1-1,TRBD1,TRBV2,NA,TGTGCCAGCAGGGGACAGGTTGGGACTGAAGCTTTCTTT,CASRGQVGTEAFF
TRBJ1-1,NA,TRBV28,NA,TGTGCCTCGGGGATCAACACTGAAGCTTTCTTT,CASGINTEAFF
TRBJ2-5,NA,TRBV3-1/TRBV3-2,NA,TGTGCCAGCAGCCAAGTTCGGTTCCCGCAAGAGACCCAGTACTTC,CASSQVRFPQETQYF
TRBJ1-6,TRBD1,TRBV7-4,NA,TGTGCCAGCAGCTTGGTCGACTTTTGGACAGGGAAAAAAGTTAATTCACCCCTCCACTTT,CASSLVDFWTGKKVNSPLHF
TRBJ2-2,NA,TRBV28,NA,TGTGCCAGCAGTTTAAAGTTTGCCCGGGCCGGGGAGCTGTTTTTT,CASSLKFARAGELFF
TRBJ1-1,NA,TRBV4-1,NA,TGCGCCAGCAGCCAAACAGGGAGCACTGAAGCTTTCTTT,CASSQTGSTEAFF
TRBJ1-1,NA,TRBV5-1,once,TGCGCCAGCAGCTTGGAAGAGGGTTCGTTGGACACTGAAGCTTTCTTT,CASSLEEGSLDTEAFF
TRBJ1-1,NA,TRBV10-1,NA,TGCGCCAGCAGTGGTATGAACACTGAAGCTTTCTTT,CASSGMNTEAFF